Shown below are 26 T cell receptor beta chains from a single sample sequenced in a study of CD8+ T cells in alopecia areata. cDNA reverse transcribed from extracted RNA served as the sequencing template. Using immunoSEQ multiplex PCR, the repertoire was profiled, and TCRdb retains in-frame clones only, with some absent. The repertoire holds more than 200,000 clones, with around 66% as singletons. The treatment denotes: oral pan-JAK inhibitor, 5-10 mg twice daily. The sequencing here drew on CD4+ T cells sorted from blood, taken at approximately week 45, from a patient treated with tofacitinib. The source is a human donor with alopecia areata.

This clone was observed a few times. The chain joins TRBV2 to TRBJ2-7; TRBD2 matches at 12 bases. The germline gives CDR1 SNHLY, CDR2 FYNNEI. V shed 4 bases, J shed 1 base, and the junction held 2 bases outside the gene matches. CDR3 length: 15 amino acids. CDR3 bases: TGTGCCAGCAGTGCGACTAGCGGGGGATCCTACGAGCAGTACTTC. Translated, it gives CASSATSGGSYEQYF.

The chain has TRBV5-1 and TRBJ1-5; D not certain. The V gene lost 1 base and the J gene lost 5 bases, with 7 bases spanning the gap. The V gene's germline CDR1 is SGHRS and CDR2 YFSETQ. The CDR3 extends over 13 amino acids. The CDR3 coding sequence is TGCGCCAGCAGCTTGAACGGGGATCAGCCCCAGCATTTT. This sequence encodes CASSLNGDQPQHF.

This clone was observed once. The rearrangement links TRBV7-2 to TRBJ1-2, with unresolved D. Germline CDR1 reads SGHTA; CDR2 reads FQGNSA. Trimming removed 5 bases from V and 7 bases from J, with 14 bases in between. The CDR3 is made up of 13 amino acids. The CDR3 spells CASSQQRRVGYTF. DNA of the CDR3: TGTGCCAGCAGCCAACAACGTAGGGTTGGCTACACCTTC.

This clone was seen a handful of times. This chain joins TRBV7-2 and TRBJ1-2, with D uncertain. This CDR3 comprises 15 residues. V dropped 5 bases and J dropped 5 bases, with 18 bases sitting between them. Germline V CDR1 and CDR2: SGHTA, FQGNSA. The CDR3 is CASSGGPQKLYGYTF. The CDR3 DNA reads TGTGCCAGCAGCGGAGGACCGCAGAAGCTATATGGCTACACCTTC.

The rearrangement uses TRBV14 and TRBJ2-1; 10 bases line up with TRBD2. In germline, CDR1 is SGHDN, CDR2 FVKESK. V was pared by 1 base and J by 4 bases, with 4 bases of the junction left unmatched. The CDR3 sequence is 16 residues long. CDR3 sequence (DNA): TGTGCCAGCAGCCAAGCCCTAGCGGGAGCTTACAATGAGCAGTTCTTC. Residues: CASSQALAGAYNEQFF.

The chain links TRBV7-8 to TRBJ2-2; D uncertain. The CDR3 is 14 residues long. Trimming pared 5 bases from V and 1 base from J, leaving 8 bases between. Germline values: CDR1 SGHVS, CDR2 FQNEAQ. CDR3 sequence: CASSPAQNTGELFF. CDR3 bases: TGTGCCAGCAGCCCAGCCCAGAACACCGGGGAGCTGTTTTTT.

This sequence joins TRBV7-2 and TRBJ1-6, with no clear D. Germline V gene lookup returns CDR1 SGHTA and CDR2 FQGNSA. This CDR3 has 13 residues. With 1 base removed from V and 7 bases from J, the gap between germline ends came to 5 bases. In nucleotides, the CDR3 is TGTGCCAGCAGCTTAGTGGTCAATTCACCCCTCCACTTT. Translating it yields CASSLVVNSPLHF. Based on the CDR3 plus reference TRBV7-2 and TRBJ1-6, the full variable domain is GAGVSQSPSNKVTEKGKDVELRCDPISGHTALYWYRQSLGQGLEFLIYFQGNSAPDKSGLPSDRFSAERTGGSVSTLTIQRTQQEDSAVYLCASSLVVNSPLHFGNGTRLTVT.

The chain has TRBV19 and TRBJ1-2, with a possible D match to TRBD1 (5 bases). This CDR3 is built from 13 residues. The V end was cut by 7 bases, the J end by 2 bases, with 11 bases between. Germline CDR1 and CDR2: LNHDA and SQIVND (reference sequence). The CDR3 region is CASNPTENYGYTF. The CDR3 DNA follows: TGTGCCAGTAACCCGACAGAGAACTATGGCTACACCTTC.

The chain joins TRBV7-2 to TRBJ1-1; 7 nucleotides align to TRBD1. The CDR3 totals 16 residues. Germline trimming cut 0 bases from V and 1 base from J; bases unmatched to any gene: 5. Germline CDR1 SGHTA, CDR2 FQGNSA. The CDR3 protein is CASSLATGVGNTEAFF. CDR3 coding DNA: TGTGCCAGCAGCTTAGCCACAGGGGTGGGGAACACTGAAGCTTTCTTT.

This rearrangement joins TRBV6-5 to TRBJ1-5; 8 positions match TRBD1. The CDR3 sequence is 15 residues long. CDR1 and CDR2 (germline): MNHEY, SVGAGI. J lost 3 bases, V lost 6 bases, and 7 bases had no gene match. DNA for the CDR3: TGTGCCAGCAGAGAGGACAGGGATCCCAATCAGCCCCAGCATTTT. Residues: CASREDRDPNQPQHF.

CDR3 amino acids: CASSFEGDTQYF. The CDR3 bases are TGTGCCAGCAGCTTTGAGGGAGATACGCAGTATTTT. The chain has TRBV7-9 and TRBJ2-3; TRBD2 is a possible D gene (5 bases). Per germline, CDR1 SEHNR and CDR2 FQNEAQ (reference sequence). Deletions cut 3 bases from V and 5 bases from J, with 6 bases between. CDR3 length: 12 residues.

The chain recombines TRBV29-1 with TRBJ1-2; D is possibly TRBD1 (5 bases). V lost 6 bases and J 6 bases, leaving 8 bases between the germline ends. Per the germline V gene, CDR1 is SQVTM and CDR2 is ANQGSEA. The CDR3 has 10 amino acids. The CDR3 reads CSVRDHGYTF. The CDR3, as DNA: TGCAGCGTCCGGGACCATGGCTACACCTTC.

The chain carries TRBV18 and TRBJ2-2; unclear D gene. The germline V gene encodes CDR1 KGHSH and CDR2 LQKENI. This CDR3 region has 14 residues. Deletions cut 0 bases from V and 7 bases from J, with 9 bases between. In nucleotides, the CDR3 is TGTGCCAGCTCACCACCCCCCGCGATCGGGGAGCTGTTTTTT. Its translation is CASSPPPAIGELFF.

This chain links TRBV19 with TRBJ2-3; TRBD2 matches 10 bases. With 8 bases clipped from V and 2 bases from J, the junction kept 7 bases outside the gene matches. CDR1 is LNHDA and CDR2 is SQIVND in the germline V gene (reference sequence). The CDR3 totals 15 residues. CDR3 sequence (DNA): TGTGCCAGTGGCACACTAGCGGGGACCACAGATACGCAGTATTTT. It encodes CASGTLAGTTDTQYF.

The chain is built from TRBV5-6 and TRBJ2-7; 11 bases map to TRBD2. CDR3 length: 16 amino acids. V shed 0 bases and J 3 bases; nucleotides not matched to a gene: 5. Germline CDR1 reads SGHDT; CDR2 reads YYEEEE. CDR3 amino acids: CASSLGASGGYYEQYF. CDR3 in DNA: TGTGCCAGCAGCTTGGGTGCTAGCGGGGGGTACTACGAGCAGTACTTC.

A note on this clone: A read error is likely, as this CDR3 ends without the conserved phenylalanine or tryptophan. The DNA is omitted, as the CDR3 cannot be located on it reliably, and the CDR3 follows TCRdb's listing. CDR3 sequence reads: CSVGFAGSLGS. This chain uses TRBV29-1 with TRBJ1-2; TRBD1, the table's D call, was not compared with the DNA. Germline V gene sequence: CDR1 SQVTM, CDR2 ANQGSEA. The CDR3 is 11 amino acids in total, end residues counted.

This clone occurred a few times. The CDR3 DNA follows: TGCAGCGTCATTGGACGCCCCAGCTACGAGCAGTACTTC. The encoded protein is CSVIGRPSYEQYF. The chain links TRBV29-1 to TRBJ2-5; D uncertain. The DNA end is more similar to TRBJ2-7, so the J call may be wrong. The CDR3 is made up of 13 amino acids. Germline V lookup: CDR1 SQVTM, CDR2 ANQGSEA.

This clone was detected only a few times. The genes are TRBV11-2 and TRBJ1-5; possible D gene TRBD1, 6 bases. Per germline, CDR1 SGHAT and CDR2 FQNNGV. Between the trimmed V and J ends, which lost 4 bases and 11 bases, there was a span of 15 bases. The CDR3 runs to 13 residues. The CDR3 DNA sequence: TGTGCCAGCAGCTCGGCCAGGGGTATGTCCCAGCATTTT. Residues: CASSSARGMSQHF.

The genes are TRBV4-1 and TRBJ1-4, with 7 positions matching TRBD1. CDR3 size: 16 residues. The V segment lost 1 base and the J segment 4 bases; nucleotides outside the gene matches: 6. Germline CDR1 reads MGHRA; CDR2 reads YSYEKL. DNA of the CDR3: TGCGCCAGCAGCCAAGGGGGGGGACAGATTAATGAAAAACTGTTTTTT. Its protein is CASSQGGGQINEKLFF.

This clone was recorded a few times. This same CDR3 is encoded by further DNA sequences in the sample. V gene TRBV5-1 combines with J gene TRBJ2-1; D ambiguous. Trimming cost V 2 bases and J 6 bases, with 3 bases left between them. The CDR3 sequence is 11 residues long. Per germline, CDR1 SGHRS and CDR2 YFSETQ. CDR3 sequence (DNA): TGCGCCAGCAGCTTAGCCAATGAGCAGTTCTTC. It is translated as CASSLANEQFF.

This chain joins TRBV10-2 and TRBJ2-7, with TRBD2 identical over 13 bases. This CDR3 region has 15 residues. Germline V CDR1 and CDR2: WSHSY, SAAADI. V lost 7 bases and J lost 7; bases outside the gene matches: 10. The CDR3 loop is CASTETGLAGSEQYF. CDR3 in DNA: TGCGCCAGCACCGAGACGGGACTAGCGGGGAGTGAGCAGTACTTC.

The V gene is TRBV30, the J gene TRBJ2-7; the match to TRBD1 covers 8 bases. With V trimmed by 5 bases and J by 5 bases, 5 bases remained unmatched. Germline V gives CDR1 GTSNPN, CDR2 SVGIG (reference sequence). The CDR3 loop spans 12 amino acids. The CDR3 nucleotides are TGTGCCTGGGCCGGACAGGGAAACGAGCAGTACTTC. It specifies CAWAGQGNEQYF.

This sequence joins TRBV27 and TRBJ2-1, with D tentatively TRBD1 or TRBD2 (6 bases each). The CDR3 spans 16 residues. V was clipped by 3 bases and J by 2 bases, with 14 bases between them. In germline, CDR1 is MNHEY, CDR2 SMNVEV (reference sequence). CDR3 amino acids: CASSFKGDSAYNEQFF. CDR3 DNA sequence: TGTGCCAGCAGTTTTAAGGGGGACTCGGCCTACAATGAGCAGTTCTTC.

This clone was counted only a few times. The chain recombines TRBV29-1 with TRBJ2-2, with D possibly matching TRBD1 (5 bases). CDR3 length equals 13 residues. V shed 4 bases and J shed 5 bases, with 11 bases lying between them. Germline V gene data show CDR1 as SQVTM and CDR2 as ANQGSEA. CDR3 amino acids: CSVGTMGTGELFF. The DNA of the CDR3 is TGCAGCGTTGGGACAATGGGGACCGGGGAGCTGTTTTTT.

The chain is built from TRBV30 and TRBJ1-2; D perhaps matches TRBD1 (5 bases). CDR1 and CDR2 from the germline V gene are GTSNPN and SVGIG (reference sequence). This CDR3 comprises 14 residues. Trimming took 3 bases from V and 4 from J, leaving 15 bases between them. The CDR3 sequence is CAWSVSSGSYGYTF. The CDR3 nucleotides read TGTGCCTGGAGCGTATCCTCAGGGTCCTATGGCTACACCTTC.

The rearrangement joins TRBV9 to TRBJ1-6, with D possibly TRBD1 on 6 matching bases. Germline V gives CDR1 SGDLS, CDR2 YYNGEE. The CDR3 contains 14 residues. Trimming pared 5 bases from V and 6 bases from J, leaving 12 bases between. CDR3 sequence reads: CASSLGAVNSPLHF. CDR3 nucleotides: TGTGCCAGCAGTTTGGGGGCAGTTAATTCACCCCTCCACTTT.